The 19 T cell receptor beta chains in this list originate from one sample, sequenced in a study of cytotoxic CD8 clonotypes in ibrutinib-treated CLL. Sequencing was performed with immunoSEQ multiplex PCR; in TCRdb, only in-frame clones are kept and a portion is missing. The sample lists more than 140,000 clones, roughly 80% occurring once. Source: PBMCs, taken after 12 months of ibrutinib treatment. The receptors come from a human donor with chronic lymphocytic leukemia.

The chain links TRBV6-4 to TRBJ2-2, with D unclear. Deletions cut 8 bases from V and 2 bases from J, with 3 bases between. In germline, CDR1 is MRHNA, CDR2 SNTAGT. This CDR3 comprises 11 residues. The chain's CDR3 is CASSNTGELFF. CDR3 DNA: TGTGCCAGCTCCAACACCGGGGAGCTGTTTTTT.

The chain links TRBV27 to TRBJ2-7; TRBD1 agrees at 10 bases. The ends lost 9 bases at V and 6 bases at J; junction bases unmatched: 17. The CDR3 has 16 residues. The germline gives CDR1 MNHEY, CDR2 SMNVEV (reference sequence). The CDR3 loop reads CASKPGTGAFYSEQYF. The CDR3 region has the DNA TGTGCCAGTAAACCCGGGACAGGGGCTTTTTACTCCGAGCAGTACTTC.

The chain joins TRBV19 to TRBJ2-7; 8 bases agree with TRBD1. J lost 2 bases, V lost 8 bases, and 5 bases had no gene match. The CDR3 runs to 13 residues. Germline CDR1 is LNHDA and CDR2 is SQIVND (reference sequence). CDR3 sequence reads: CASGQGPTYEQYF. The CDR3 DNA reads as TGTGCCAGTGGACAGGGCCCTACCTACGAGCAGTACTTC. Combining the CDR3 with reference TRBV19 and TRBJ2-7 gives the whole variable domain DGGITQSPKYLFRKEGQNVTLSCEQNLNHDAMYWYRQDPGQGLRLIYYSQIVNDFQKGDIAEGYSVSREKKESFPLTVTSAQKNPTAFYLCASGQGPTYEQYFGPGTRLTVT.

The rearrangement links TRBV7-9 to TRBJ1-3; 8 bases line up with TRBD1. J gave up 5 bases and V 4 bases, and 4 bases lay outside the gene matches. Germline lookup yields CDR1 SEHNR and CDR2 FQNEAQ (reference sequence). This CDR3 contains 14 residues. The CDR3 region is CASSYGQGRNTIYF. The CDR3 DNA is TGTGCCAGCAGCTACGGACAGGGCAGAAACACCATATATTTT.

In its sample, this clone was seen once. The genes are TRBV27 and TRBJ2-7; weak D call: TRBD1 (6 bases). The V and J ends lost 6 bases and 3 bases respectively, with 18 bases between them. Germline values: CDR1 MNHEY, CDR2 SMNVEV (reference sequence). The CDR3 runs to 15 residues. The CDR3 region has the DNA TGTGCCAGCAGACCTTTGGTGCTAGGGGGCTACGAGCAGTACTTC. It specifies CASRPLVLGGYEQYF.

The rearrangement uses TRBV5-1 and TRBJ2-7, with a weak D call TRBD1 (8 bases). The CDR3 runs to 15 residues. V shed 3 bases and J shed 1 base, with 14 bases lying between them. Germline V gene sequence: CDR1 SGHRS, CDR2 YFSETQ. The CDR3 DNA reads TGCGCCAGCAGCTCCGGACAGGGAGGGTCCTACGAGCAGTACTTC. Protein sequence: CASSSGQGGSYEQYF. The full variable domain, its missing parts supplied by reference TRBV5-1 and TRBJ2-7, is KAGVTQTPRYLIKTRGQQVTLSCSPISGHRSVSWYQQTPGQGLQFLFEYFSETQRNKGNFPGRFSGRQFSNSRSEMNVSTLELGDSALYLCASSSGQGGSYEQYFGPGTRLTVT.

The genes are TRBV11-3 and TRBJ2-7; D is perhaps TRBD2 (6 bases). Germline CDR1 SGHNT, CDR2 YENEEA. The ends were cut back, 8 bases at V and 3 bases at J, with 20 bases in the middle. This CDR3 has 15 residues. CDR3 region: CASGPGVTAGYEQYF. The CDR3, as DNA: TGTGCCAGCGGCCCGGGGGTCACAGCGGGCTACGAGCAGTACTTC.

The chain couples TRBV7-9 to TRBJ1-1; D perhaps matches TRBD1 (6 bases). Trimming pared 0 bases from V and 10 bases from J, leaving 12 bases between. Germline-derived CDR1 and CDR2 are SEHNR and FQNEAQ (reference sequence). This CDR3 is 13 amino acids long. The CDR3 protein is CASSLALEGGAFF. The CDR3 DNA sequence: TGTGCCAGCAGCTTAGCGCTGGAGGGGGGAGCTTTCTTT.

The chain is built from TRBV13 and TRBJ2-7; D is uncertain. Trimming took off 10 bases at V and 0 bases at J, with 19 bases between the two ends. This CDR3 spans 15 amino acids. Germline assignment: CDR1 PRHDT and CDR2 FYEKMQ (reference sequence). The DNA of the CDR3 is TGTGCCACCACCCCTGAGACTTCGAGCTCCTACGAGCAGTACTTC. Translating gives CATTPETSSSYEQYF.

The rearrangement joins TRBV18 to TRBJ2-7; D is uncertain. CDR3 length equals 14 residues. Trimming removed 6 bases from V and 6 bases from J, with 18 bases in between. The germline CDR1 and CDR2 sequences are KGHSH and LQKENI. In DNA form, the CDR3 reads TGTGCCAGCTCCCACGCCGCCAGAGCTGGCGAGCAGTACTTC. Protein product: CASSHAARAGEQYF. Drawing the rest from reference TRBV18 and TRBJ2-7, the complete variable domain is NAGVMQNPRHLVRRRGQEARLRCSPMKGHSHVYWYRQLPEEGLKFMVYLQKENIIDESGMPKERFSAEFPKEGPSILRIQQVVRGDSAAYFCASSHAARAGEQYFGPGTRLTVT.

DNA of the CDR3: TGTGCCAGCTCTGATCAACTACCACTAGATACGCAGTATTTT. It specifies CASSDQLPLDTQYF. The chain links TRBV6-1 to TRBJ2-3; no definite D call. The CDR3 length is 14 residues. V was shortened by 8 bases and J by 5 bases, with 17 bases between the two germline ends. Germline CDR1 is MNHNS and CDR2 is SASEGT.

Written as DNA, the CDR3 is TGTGCCAGCAGTTTATGGGGGGTGGGGACTAGCTCAGATACGCAGTATTTT. The encoded protein is CASSLWGVGTSSDTQYF. The J gene is TRBJ2-3, the V gene TRBV28; 9 nucleotides align to TRBD2. V dropped 0 bases and J dropped 4; count of bases not matched to a gene: 8. Germline CDR1 and CDR2: MDHEN and SYDVKM. This CDR3 is built from 17 residues.

The CDR3 is CAISEAQIGTGGYEQYF. CDR3 coding DNA: TGTGCCATCAGTGAGGCCCAGATCGGGACAGGGGGCTACGAGCAGTACTTC. This rearrangement joins TRBV10-3 to TRBJ2-7, with 11 bases matching TRBD1. Unmatched junction bases numbered 9, after V lost 2 bases and J lost 3 bases. Germline V gene data show CDR1 as ENHRY and CDR2 as SYGVKD. The CDR3 covers 17 residues.

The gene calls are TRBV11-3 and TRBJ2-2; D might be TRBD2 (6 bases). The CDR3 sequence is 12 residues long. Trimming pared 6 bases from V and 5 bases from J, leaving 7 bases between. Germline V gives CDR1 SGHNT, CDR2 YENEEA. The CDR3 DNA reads TGTGCCAGCAGGCGGGGAACCGGGGAGCTGTTTTTT. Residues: CASRRGTGELFF.

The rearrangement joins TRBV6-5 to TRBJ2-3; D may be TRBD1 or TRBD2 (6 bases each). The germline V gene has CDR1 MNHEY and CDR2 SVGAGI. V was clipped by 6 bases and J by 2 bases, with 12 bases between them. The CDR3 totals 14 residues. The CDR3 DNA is TGTGCCAGCAGGCGGGACATCCTCACAGATACGCAGTATTTT. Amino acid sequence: CASRRDILTDTQYF.

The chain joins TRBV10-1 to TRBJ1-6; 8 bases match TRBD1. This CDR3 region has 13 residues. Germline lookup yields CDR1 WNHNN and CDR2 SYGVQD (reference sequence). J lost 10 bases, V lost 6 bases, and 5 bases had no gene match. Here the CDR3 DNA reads TGCGCCAGCAGAGGACAGGGTGGCTCACCCCTCCACTTT. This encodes CASRGQGGSPLHF.

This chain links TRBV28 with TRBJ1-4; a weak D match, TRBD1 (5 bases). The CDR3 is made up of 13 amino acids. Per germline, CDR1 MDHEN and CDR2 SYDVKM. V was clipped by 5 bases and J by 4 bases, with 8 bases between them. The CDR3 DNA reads TGTGCCAGCAGTGGGACCGGTAATGAAAAACTGTTTTTT. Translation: CASSGTGNEKLFF.

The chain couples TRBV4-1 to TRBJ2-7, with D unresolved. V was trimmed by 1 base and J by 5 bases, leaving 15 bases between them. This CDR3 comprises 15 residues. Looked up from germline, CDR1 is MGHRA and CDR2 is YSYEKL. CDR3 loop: CASSQGPPVSHEQYF. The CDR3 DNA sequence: TGCGCCAGCAGCCAAGGCCCCCCGGTCAGTCACGAGCAGTACTTC.

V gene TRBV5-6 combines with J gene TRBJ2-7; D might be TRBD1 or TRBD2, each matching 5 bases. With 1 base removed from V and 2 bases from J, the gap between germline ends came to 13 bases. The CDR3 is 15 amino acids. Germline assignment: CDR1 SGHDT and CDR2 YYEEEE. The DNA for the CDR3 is TGTGCCAGCAGCTTGTTTCTGTGGGGGACCTACGAGCAGTACTTC. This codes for CASSLFLWGTYEQYF.